This TCR beta chain was identified in a study of blood T cell repertoires in COVID-19 (dated by TCRdb to about 2020). At the level of the whole study: The collaborator samples originated in the United States, Italy and Spain and spanned the acute and convalescent phases of COVID-19. Deeply sampled blood TCRbeta repertoires from subjects exposed to, actively infected with, or recovered from COVID-19 were included in the dataset. Where available, HLA class I and class II types were taken from metadata supplied by the sample provider and were not determined by assay-based typing. A freely available public database, intended as a resource for researchers studying the immune response to SARS-CoV-2, is where the repertoires were released. Nearly every sample came with metadata listing a de-identified subject ID, COVID-19 status, age in years and sex. The prospective study material was composed of cDNA or gDNA derived from T cells, B-cell-depleted T cells, or PBMCs. Samples were obtained from the ongoing ImmuneRACE study (first 160 participants) and from about 1,300 subjects provided by 6 global collaborators. Beyond this particular receptor, the publication reports: The quantity of clinical and demographic metadata differed by source and by participant and was supplied without curation.

Taken from the germline V gene, the CDR1 and CDR2 loops are SNHLY and FYNNEI. The CDR3, cysteine through phenylalanine, is 16 amino acids long. The CDR3 DNA has 48 bases and is translated from base 1. Unmatched junction bases come to 6, with V trimmed by 6 bases and J by 2 bases. Collaborating institutions collected whole blood in K2EDTA tubes following their own protocols. For TCRbeta analysis, collaborators shipped samples in one of three forms: frozen whole blood, isolated PBMCs, or DNA extracted from either of those sample types. TCRbeta CDR3 regions were amplified from genomic DNA using the immunoSEQ Assay, a bias-controlled multiplex PCR. On the authors' methods: Nucleated cell counts per sample were estimated from amplification of reference gene primers within the assay. To quantify the absolute abundance of each unique TCRbeta CDR3 rearrangement, sequence reads were collapsed and filtered. For each sample, productive Simpson clonality was calculated as the square root of Simpson's diversity index over productive rearrangements. Not all clones reach the TCRdb copy of this immuneACCESS table, which keeps in-frame sequences only. Checked studies attribute under half of the gap to unresolved V genes and leave the rest unexplained. That table furnishes V, J and clone size, whereas the DNA furnished D and trimming. The sample yields 250,000 to 300,000 clones; 80% to 90% were counted once. The ten largest clones take up approximately 11% of the sample.

In this sample, this clone turned up a few times. What antigen it recognizes has not been identified. Base quality data are lacking; no much larger clone is found one base away. The chain uses TRBV2 and TRBJ1-3; the junction holds 11 bases that match TRBD1. This sequence was found in a woman in her sixties or seventies with acute or convalescent COVID-19. The sample comprised peripheral blood. CDR3 sequence: CASRPRDRGAGNTIYF. Here is the DNA: TGTGCCAGCAGACCCAGGGACAGGGGGGCTGGAAACACCATATATTTT. Where the CDR3 stops, the reference TRBV2 and TRBJ1-3 genes take over; the full variable domain is EPEVTQTPSHQVTQMGQEVILRCVPISNHLYFYWYRQILGQKVEFLVSFYNNEISEKSEIFDDQFSVERPDGSNFTLKIRSTKLEDSAMYFCASRPRDRGAGNTIYFGEGSWLTVV.